This T cell receptor beta chain was retrieved from a study of blood T cells in healthy people across ages. Study conclusions and caveats: CMV status of donors was unknown, possibly confounding expanded clonotype changes. Bulk PBMC profiling left naive and antigen-experienced comparisons inconclusive.

There are a few counts of this clonotype. The target antigen is unknown. Germline assignment: CDR1 LGHDT and CDR2 YNNKEL (reference sequence). Trimming pared 0 bases from V and 11 bases from J, leaving 10 bases between. There are 12 residues in the CDR3. For the second PCR, which ran for 7 to 11 cycles, a sample-barcoded 5' primer and a J-beta primer mix were used. Every sample returned 2.5 million or more CDR3-containing paired-end reads. TCRdb fed the 5' RACE reads into MiXCR, producing one record per CDR3 protein. Altogether about 780,000 distinct CDR3 sequences are present, roughly 46% being singletons, with the ten largest covering about a sixth.

This chain uses TRBV3-1 with TRBJ2-5, with D tentatively TRBD2 (5 bases). This TCR came from an elderly man in good health. Source material: blood. Here the CDR3 DNA reads TGTGCCAGCAGCCAAGATTTCGGGGAGCAGTACTTC. Protein: CASSQDFGEQYF.